This T cell receptor (beta chain) was found in a study of cytomegalovirus exposure and HLA in healthy donors. Overall study results and limits: For presence/absence analyses, sequencing depth was assumed to be roughly uniform across donors. Relative to equally common others, HLA-associated TCR beta chains showed greater clonal expansion in a later analysis.

Between the trimmed V and J ends, which lost 4 bases and 3 bases, there was a span of 7 bases. This CDR3 contains 12 residues. The germline gives CDR1 SGHTA, CDR2 FQGNSA. Those who donated were healthy bone marrow donors. On this clone itself: The antigen is unknown.

Primers for the PCR totalled 60 Vbeta and 13 Jbeta. Produced via immunoSEQ multiplex PCR; TCRdb's table is partial and in-frame only. Here the sample spans around 150,000 clones, under 75% being singletons. The sequence came from a woman between 40 and 55 years old in good health and CMV-seronegative. Sample: PBMCs. J is TRBJ2-7 and V is TRBV7-2; TRBD1 is a possible D gene (5 bases). The chain's CDR3 is CASSSDIYEQYF. In nucleotides, the CDR3 is TGTGCCAGCAGCTCGGACATCTACGAGCAGTACTTC. Using reference TRBV7-2 and TRBJ2-7 for the parts outside the CDR3, the full variable domain is GAGVSQSPSNKVTEKGKDVELRCDPISGHTALYWYRQSLGQGLEFLIYFQGNSAPDKSGLPSDRFSAERTGGSVSTLTIQRTQQEDSAVYLCASSSDIYEQYFGPGTRLTVT.